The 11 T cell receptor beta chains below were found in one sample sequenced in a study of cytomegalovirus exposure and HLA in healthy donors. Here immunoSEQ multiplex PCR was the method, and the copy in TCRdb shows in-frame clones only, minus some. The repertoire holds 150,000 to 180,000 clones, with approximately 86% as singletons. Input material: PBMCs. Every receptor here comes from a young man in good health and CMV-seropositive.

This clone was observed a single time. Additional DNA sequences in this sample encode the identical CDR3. The CDR3, as DNA: TGCGCCAGCAGCTTGGCAGGTGGCAATCAGCCCCAGCATTTT. It yields the protein CASSLAGGNQPQHF. V and J are TRBV5-1 and TRBJ1-5; D is unclear. V was clipped by 0 bases and J by 2 bases, with 6 bases between them. Looked up from germline, CDR1 is SGHRS and CDR2 is YFSETQ. CDR3 length: 14 residues.

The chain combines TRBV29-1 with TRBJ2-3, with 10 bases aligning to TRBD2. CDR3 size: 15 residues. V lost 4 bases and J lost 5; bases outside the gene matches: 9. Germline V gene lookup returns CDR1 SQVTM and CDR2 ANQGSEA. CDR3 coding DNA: TGCAGCGTTGGCCCGATAGCGGGGGGAGGAGATACGCAGTATTTT. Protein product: CSVGPIAGGGDTQYF.

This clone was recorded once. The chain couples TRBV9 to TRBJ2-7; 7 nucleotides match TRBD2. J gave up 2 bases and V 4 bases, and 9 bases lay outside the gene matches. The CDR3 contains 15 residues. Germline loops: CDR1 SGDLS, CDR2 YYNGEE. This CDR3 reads CASSPLGRGTYEQYF. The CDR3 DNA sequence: TGTGCCAGCAGCCCCCTCGGGCGGGGGACCTACGAGCAGTACTTC.

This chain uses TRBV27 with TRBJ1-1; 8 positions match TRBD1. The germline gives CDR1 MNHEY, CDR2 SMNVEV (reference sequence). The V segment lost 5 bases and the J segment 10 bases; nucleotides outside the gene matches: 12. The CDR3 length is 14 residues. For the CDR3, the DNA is TGTGCCAGCAGTCACACCTCGACAGGGGATGGAGCTTTCTTT. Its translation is CASSHTSTGDGAFF.

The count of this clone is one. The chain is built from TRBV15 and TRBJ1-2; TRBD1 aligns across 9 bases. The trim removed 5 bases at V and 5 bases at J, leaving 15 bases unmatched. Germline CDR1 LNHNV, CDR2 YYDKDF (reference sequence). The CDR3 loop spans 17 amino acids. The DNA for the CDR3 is TGTGCCACCAGCCCTAACGCCAGGGACAGGGAACAGTATGGCTACACCTTC. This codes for CATSPNARDREQYGYTF.

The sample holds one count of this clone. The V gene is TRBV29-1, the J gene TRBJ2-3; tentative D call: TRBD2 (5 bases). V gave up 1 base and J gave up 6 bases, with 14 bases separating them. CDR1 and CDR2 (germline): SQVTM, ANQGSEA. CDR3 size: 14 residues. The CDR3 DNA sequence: TGCAGCGTTGAAGGGGTTCGGGGAAGCGATACGCAGTATTTT. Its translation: CSVEGVRGSDTQYF.

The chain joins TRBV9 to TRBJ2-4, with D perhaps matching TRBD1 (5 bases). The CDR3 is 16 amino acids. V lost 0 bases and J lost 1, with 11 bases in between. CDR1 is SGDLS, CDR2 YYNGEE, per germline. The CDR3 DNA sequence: TGTGCCAGCAGCGTAGAGGTGGGGCTGGCCAAAAACATTCAGTACTTC. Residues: CASSVEVGLAKNIQYF.

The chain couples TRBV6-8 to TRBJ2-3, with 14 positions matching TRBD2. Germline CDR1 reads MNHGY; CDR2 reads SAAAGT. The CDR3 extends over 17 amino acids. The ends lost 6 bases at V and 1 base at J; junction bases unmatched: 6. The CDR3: CASSGLAGGPGTDTQYF. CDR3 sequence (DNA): TGTGCCAGCAGCGGACTAGCGGGAGGCCCTGGCACAGATACGCAGTATTTT.

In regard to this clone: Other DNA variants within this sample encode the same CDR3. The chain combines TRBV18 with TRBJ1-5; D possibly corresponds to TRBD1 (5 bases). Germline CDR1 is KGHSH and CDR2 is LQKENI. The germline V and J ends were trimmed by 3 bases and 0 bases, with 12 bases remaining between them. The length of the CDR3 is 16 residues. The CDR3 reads CASSPEGPYSNQPQHF. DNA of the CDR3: TGTGCCAGCTCACCGGAGGGGCCCTATAGCAATCAGCCCCAGCATTTT.

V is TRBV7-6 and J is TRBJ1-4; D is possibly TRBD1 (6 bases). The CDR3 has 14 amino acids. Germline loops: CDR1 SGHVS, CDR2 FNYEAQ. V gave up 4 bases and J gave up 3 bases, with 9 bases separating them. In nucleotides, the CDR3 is TGTGCCAGCAGCTCACAGGGTGCTAATGAAAAACTGTTTTTT. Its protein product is CASSSQGANEKLFF. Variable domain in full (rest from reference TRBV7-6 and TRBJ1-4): GAGVSQSPRYKVTKRGQDVALRCDPISGHVSLYWYRQALGQGPEFLTYFNYEAQQDKSGLPNDRFSAERPEGSISTLTIQRTEQRDSAMYRCASSSQGANEKLFFGSGTQLSVL.

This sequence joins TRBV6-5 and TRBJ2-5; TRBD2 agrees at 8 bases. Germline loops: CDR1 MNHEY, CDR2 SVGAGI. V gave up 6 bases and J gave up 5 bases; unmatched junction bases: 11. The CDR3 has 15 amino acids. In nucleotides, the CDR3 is TGTGCCAGCAGGCAACTGGGACGGGGGGGCGAGACCCAGTACTTC. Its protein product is CASRQLGRGGETQYF.